The clone carrying this T cell receptor (beta chain) was found a few times. Its specificity is unknown. The germline gives CDR1 MNHEY, CDR2 SVGAGI. The germline V and J ends were trimmed by 0 bases and 2 bases, with 14 bases remaining between them. The CDR3 runs to 16 residues. The record originates from a study of CD8 T cells in ankylosing spondylitis. 5'-RACE, quantitative and with molecular barcodes, yielded the TCR beta libraries. TCRdb re-derived calls from the 5' RACE reads in MiXCR, one entry per CDR3 protein. In the table there are about 840,000 distinct CDR3 sequences, roughly 10% of which are singletons. Study results and limitations: A motif of 7 or 8 highly homologous TCR beta variants was seen as apparently characteristic of ankylosing spondylitis blood. A number of the motif variants had already been described in reactive arthritis synovial fluid and blood. Disease-associated clones were reportedly significantly overrepresented in matched ankylosing spondylitis synovial fluid. Disease-associated clones were CD8+ and fairly uncommon in peripheral blood.

This sequence was found in a male donor with ankylosing spondylitis. The source material was blood, either unsorted or a sorted T cell fraction (not recorded which). The genes are TRBV6-5 and TRBJ2-7; D is perhaps TRBD2 (5 bases). The CDR3 protein is CASSYSPSGTPYEQYF. The CDR3 DNA sequence: TGTGCCAGCAGTTACTCCCCCAGCGGAACCCCCTACGAGCAGTACTTC.